The next 12 T cell receptor beta chains were all read from a single sample in a study of cytomegalovirus exposure and HLA in healthy donors. With 60 Vbeta and 13 Jbeta primers, the PCR was carried out. This table comes from immunoSEQ multiplex PCR, and its TCRdb copy is limited to in-frame clones, with some not included. The data hold some 190,000 clones, with less than 90% observed a single time. Sequencing was carried out using PBMCs. All receptors come from a girl aged 5 to 17 in good health and CMV-seropositive.

The V call is TRBV7-2, the J call TRBJ1-5, with TRBD1 matching over 7 bases. The J segment lost 4 bases and the V segment lost 5 bases, leaving 2 bases of the junction unmatched. The CDR3 spans 13 residues. The V gene's germline CDR1 is SGHTA and CDR2 FQGNSA. This CDR3 reads CASSVQGNQPQHF. The CDR3 DNA sequence: TGTGCCAGCAGCGTACAGGGGAATCAGCCCCAGCATTTT.

The gene calls are TRBV4-1 and TRBJ2-7; TRBD1 agrees at 7 bases. Germline-derived CDR1 and CDR2 are MGHRA and YSYEKL. The trim removed 4 bases at V and 4 bases at J, leaving 7 bases unmatched. The CDR3 covers 14 residues. CDR3 coding DNA: TGCGCCAGCAGCCCTCCGGGACAGAAATACGAGCAGTACTTC. The encoded protein is CASSPPGQKYEQYF.

The chain employs TRBV11-1 and TRBJ2-2; D is undetermined. The CDR3 extends over 12 amino acids. With 6 bases removed from V and 8 bases from J, the gap between germline ends came to 10 bases. CDR1 is SGHAT, CDR2 FQDESV, per germline (reference sequence). The CDR3 region is CASRPAFGELFF. DNA of the CDR3: TGTGCCAGCAGACCTGCGTTTGGGGAGCTGTTTTTT. The variable domain in full, with the rest retrieved from reference TRBV11-1 and TRBJ2-2, is EAEVAQSPRYKITEKSQAVAFWCDPISGHATLYWYRQILGQGPELLVQFQDESVVDDSQLPKDRFSAERLKGVDSTLKIQPAELGDSAMYLCASRPAFGELFFGEGSRLTVL.

The chain uses TRBV12-2 and TRBJ2-1; the table's D call TRBD1 went unverified against the DNA. TRBV12-2 is noted as a pseudogene. The CDR3 totals 17 residues. In nucleotides, the CDR3 is TGTGCAAGTCGCACCGAAGGGGGACCGAGAACGGATGGTGAGCAGTTCTTC. Residues: CASRTEGGPRTDGEQFF.

V is TRBV28 and J is TRBJ1-2, with D possibly matching TRBD1 (5 bases). Trimming took off 1 base at V and 0 bases at J, with 18 bases between the two ends. The germline V gene encodes CDR1 MDHEN and CDR2 SYDVKM. The CDR3 consists of 18 residues. CDR3 nucleotide sequence: TGTGCCAGCAGTTTATACTTGCAGGGTGCAGTTTCTAACTATGGCTACACCTTC. It translates to CASSLYLQGAVSNYGYTF.

The chain has TRBV5-3 and TRBJ2-7, with 10 bases lining up with TRBD2. TRBV5-3 is an ORF, and what it does is uncertain. This CDR3 spans 16 amino acids. J gave up 0 bases and V 2 bases, and 5 bases lay outside the gene matches. CDR3 in DNA: TGTGCCAGAAGCTTTTCGTCTAGCGGGAGCTCCTACGAGCAGTACTTC. It codes for CARSFSSSGSSYEQYF.

V usage is TRBV7-2 and J usage is TRBJ2-5; 8 bases fit TRBD2. V dropped 3 bases and J dropped 2; count of bases not matched to a gene: 5. The CDR3 runs 15 residues. Germline loops: CDR1 SGHTA, CDR2 FQGNSA. CDR3 in amino acids: CASSFQRGRQETQYF. The CDR3 nucleotides read TGTGCCAGCAGCTTCCAGCGGGGGCGTCAAGAGACCCAGTACTTC.

CDR3 protein: CASSRSMTGEIAEAFF. CDR3 nucleotide sequence: TGTGCCAGCAGCCGCTCCATGACAGGGGAAATAGCTGAAGCTTTCTTT. The genes are TRBV5-6 and TRBJ1-1, with 8 bases lining up with TRBD1. This CDR3 contains 16 residues. The V segment lost 4 bases and the J segment 6 bases; nucleotides outside the gene matches: 14. CDR1 SGHDT and CDR2 YYEEEE come from the germline V gene.

With regard to this clone: Other DNA sequences in the same sample also yield this CDR3. V usage is TRBV4-1 and J usage is TRBJ1-1; 7 nucleotides agree with TRBD1. The CDR3 contains 16 residues. The ends lost 0 bases at V and 0 bases at J; junction bases unmatched: 4. Looked up from germline, CDR1 is MGHRA and CDR2 is YSYEKL. In DNA form, the CDR3 reads TGCGCCAGCAGCCAAGAAGCAGGGGGTATGAACACTGAAGCTTTCTTT. This encodes CASSQEAGGMNTEAFF.

This clone occurred once. This rearrangement joins TRBV9 to TRBJ2-7, with 8 nucleotides matching TRBD2. Germline lookup yields CDR1 SGDLS and CDR2 YYNGEE. This CDR3 region has 14 residues. With V trimmed by 1 base and J by 2 bases, 2 bases remained unmatched. CDR3 coding DNA: TGTGCCAGCAGCGTAACTAGCGGTCCCTACGAGCAGTACTTC. Its translation is CASSVTSGPYEQYF.

The rearrangement joins TRBV5-1 to TRBJ2-3, with 11 bases fitting TRBD2. CDR1 SGHRS and CDR2 YFSETQ come from the germline V gene. J lost 0 bases, V lost 3 bases, and 12 bases had no gene match. The CDR3 is 19 amino acids. This CDR3 is CASSSFPSTSGTSTDTQYF. CDR3 in DNA: TGCGCCAGCAGCTCTTTCCCTTCGACTAGCGGGACAAGCACAGATACGCAGTATTTT.

The sample holds a few counts of this clone. The chain employs TRBV5-1 and TRBJ1-4, with TRBD1 matching over 7 bases. CDR3 size: 16 residues. Germline CDR1 SGHRS, CDR2 YFSETQ. The J segment lost 8 bases and the V segment lost 4 bases, leaving 14 bases of the junction unmatched. CDR3 amino acids: CASSPFPTGPGEKLFF. The CDR3 DNA follows: TGCGCCAGCAGCCCCTTCCCGACAGGGCCCGGGGAAAAACTGTTTTTT. The full variable domain, its missing parts supplied by reference TRBV5-1 and TRBJ1-4, is KAGVTQTPRYLIKTRGQQVTLSCSPISGHRSVSWYQQTPGQGLQFLFEYFSETQRNKGNFPGRFSGRQFSNSRSEMNVSTLELGDSALYLCASSPFPTGPGEKLFFGSGTQLSVL.